The rows below give T cell receptor beta chains drawn from one sample of a study of blood T cells in healthy people across ages. TCRdb passed the 5' RACE reads through MiXCR, listing each CDR3 protein once. The sample includes about 780,000 distinct CDR3 sequences, roughly 46% of them seen just once. The sequencing sample was made of blood. These TCRs come from an elderly man in good health. CDR3s include the opening cysteine and the closing phenylalanine or tryptophan. Fields, in order: J gene, clone size, V gene, D gene, CDR3 DNA, CDR3 protein. D genes are given only for firm matches. Clone size is given for some rows only: seen once, a few or many times, or a class if the clone is expanded.

J: TRBJ2-7; size: few; V: TRBV20-1; D: .; DNA: TGCAGTGCTAGTTTTAGCACGAATTCCTACGAGCAGTACTTC; CDR3: CSASFSTNSYEQYF
J: TRBJ2-5; size: .; V: TRBV7-2; D: .; DNA: TGTGCCAGCAGCTTAAACATCCTCGTGGGGGAGACCCAGTACTTC; CDR3: CASSLNILVGETQYF
J: TRBJ2-3; size: many; V: TRBV12-3/TRBV12-4; D: .; DNA: TGTGCCAGCAACCTACACGGAGATACGCAGTATTTT; CDR3: CASNLHGDTQYF
J: TRBJ1-2; size: .; V: TRBV5-8; D: .; DNA: TGTGCCAGCAGCGTGGTCAGGCAGATCTATGGCTACACCTTC; CDR3: CASSVVRQIYGYTF
J: TRBJ2-7; size: .; V: TRBV20-1; D: .; DNA: TGCAGTGCTACCCCCCCCACGTACGAGCAGTACTTC; CDR3: CSATPPTYEQYF
J: TRBJ1-1; size: .; V: TRBV20-1; D: TRBD1; DNA: TGCAGTGCTATTTCAGGGGGCCCAGGAGAAGCTTTCTTT; CDR3: CSAISGGPGEAFF
J: TRBJ2-7; size: .; V: TRBV5-1; D: TRBD1; DNA: TGCGCCAGCAGCTTAACAGGGGTCCTCAATGAGCAGTACTTC; CDR3: CASSLTGVLNEQYF
J: TRBJ2-1; size: once; V: TRBV2; D: TRBD2; DNA: TGTGCCAGCGGGGGCCAGCGGGGGGGGAGTGAGCAGTTCTTC; CDR3: CASGGQRGGSEQFF
J: TRBJ2-1; size: once; V: TRBV29-1; D: .; DNA: TGCAGCGTTCCTAGGGGCAATGAGCAGTTCTTC; CDR3: CSVPRGNEQFF
J: TRBJ2-2; size: .; V: TRBV28; D: .; DNA: TGTGCCAGCAGTCCAGCCCCCAGACACACCGGGGAGCTGTTTTTT; CDR3: CASSPAPRHTGELFF
J: TRBJ2-5; size: .; V: TRBV11-1; D: .; DNA: TGTGCCAGCAGCTTAGGGAGAAAGACCCAGTACTTC; CDR3: CASSLGRKTQYF
J: TRBJ1-5; size: .; V: TRBV10-3; D: .; DNA: TGTGCCATCAGTGAGTCTGCGGGTAACCATCAGCCCCAGCATTTT; CDR3: CAISESAGNHQPQHF
J: TRBJ2-7; size: .; V: TRBV10-3; D: TRBD2; DNA: TGTGCCATCGGCTGGACTAGCAGGAGTTACGAGCAGTACTTC; CDR3: CAIGWTSRSYEQYF
J: TRBJ2-7; size: many; V: TRBV11-2; D: TRBD2; DNA: TGTGCCAGCAGCTCAGGACTAGCGGGAGACGAGCAGTACTTC; CDR3: CASSSGLAGDEQYF
J: TRBJ2-5; size: few; V: TRBV28; D: .; DNA: TGTGCCAGCAGTTTTAGGTACGCTGGGGTTTCGGAGACCCAGTACTTC; CDR3: CASSFRYAGVSETQYF
J: TRBJ2-3; size: .; V: TRBV21-1; D: .; DNA: TGTGCCAGCTCCCTCCGGGGAGTTCTGCGCACAGATACGCAGTATTTT; CDR3: CASSLRGVLRTDTQYF
J: TRBJ2-7; size: many; V: TRBV10-3; D: TRBD2; DNA: TGTGCCATCAGGGGTAGCGGGAGGAACTCCTACGAGCAGTACTTC; CDR3: CAIRGSGRNSYEQYF
J: TRBJ2-1; size: .; V: TRBV7-2; D: .; DNA: TGTGCCAGCATTAGACTTTTCACTAATGAGCAGTTCTTC; CDR3: CASIRLFTNEQFF
J: TRBJ2-1; size: few; V: TRBV18; D: .; DNA: TGTGCCAGCTCACCGAGGACAGACTACAATGAGCAGTTCTTC; CDR3: CASSPRTDYNEQFF
J: TRBJ2-5; size: .; V: TRBV3-1; D: TRBD2; DNA: TGTGCCAGCAGCCAAGATCATGGCGGGAGAGAGACCCAGTACTTC; CDR3: CASSQDHGGRETQYF
J: TRBJ1-1; size: few; V: TRBV25-1; D: .; DNA: TGTGCCAGCAGTGAAGCTAGGGGAGGGGACACTGAAGCTTTCTTT; CDR3: CASSEARGGDTEAFF
J: TRBJ2-7; size: .; V: TRBV7-2; D: TRBD2; DNA: TGTGCCAGCAGGGTACTAGCGGAGGCGGGAGAGCAGTACTTC; CDR3: CASRVLAEAGEQYF
J: TRBJ2-2; size: once; V: TRBV12-3/TRBV12-4; D: .; DNA: TGTGCCAGTAAGGGCCGACGGAACACCGGGGAGCTGTTTTTT; CDR3: CASKGRRNTGELFF
J: TRBJ2-7; size: .; V: TRBV2; D: .; DNA: TGTGCCAGCAGGGGGACCCTTACCTACGAGCAGTACTTC; CDR3: CASRGTLTYEQYF
J: TRBJ1-1; size: few; V: TRBV19; D: .; DNA: TGTGCCAGTAGTATAGGAGGGTTGAACACTGAAGCTTTCTTT; CDR3: CASSIGGLNTEAFF
J: TRBJ2-7; size: .; V: TRBV5-1; D: .; DNA: TGCGCCAGCAGCCCCACGTTGGCAGGGTTCAACGAGCAGTACTTC; CDR3: CASSPTLAGFNEQYF
J: TRBJ2-5; size: once; V: TRBV7-2; D: .; DNA: TGTGCCAGCAGCTTGGGACTGGCTTTGGAGACCCAGTACTTC; CDR3: CASSLGLALETQYF
J: TRBJ2-1; size: few; V: TRBV6-6; D: TRBD2; DNA: TGTGCCAGCGCCAAACTAGAGGCTAGCGGGTACAATGAGCAGTTCTTC; CDR3: CASAKLEASGYNEQFF
J: TRBJ2-1; size: many; V: TRBV7-2; D: TRBD2; DNA: TGTGCCAGCAGTTTCAGCGGGATCTCCTACAATGAGCAGTTCTTC; CDR3: CASSFSGISYNEQFF
J: TRBJ2-7; size: few; V: TRBV12-5; D: .; DNA: TGTGCTAGTGGTCGTAATTCTATGGCCCACGAGCAGTACTTC; CDR3: CASGRNSMAHEQYF
J: TRBJ2-3; size: .; V: TRBV5-6; D: .; DNA: TGTGCCAGCTCTGGGGATCGGTATACGCAGTATTTT; CDR3: CASSGDRYTQYF
J: TRBJ2-3; size: .; V: TRBV7-9; D: .; DNA: TGTGCCAGCAGCGCTGGGACCGACACAGATACGCAGTATTTT; CDR3: CASSAGTDTDTQYF
J: TRBJ2-6; size: .; V: TRBV20-1; D: .; DNA: TGCAGTGCCCGGGACAATCTCCTCTCTGGGGCCAACGTCCTGACTTTC; CDR3: CSARDNLLSGANVLTF
J: TRBJ2-7; size: .; V: TRBV6-1; D: TRBD2; DNA: TGTGCCAGCAGTGAAGGGGGGGGAAGGACCTACGAGCAGTACTTC; CDR3: CASSEGGGRTYEQYF
J: TRBJ2-4; size: few; V: TRBV6-2/TRBV6-3; D: .; DNA: TGTGCCAGCAGTTTCAGGAGGTACATTCAGTACTTC; CDR3: CASSFRRYIQYF
J: TRBJ2-5; size: .; V: TRBV4-1; D: TRBD2; DNA: TGCGCCAGCAGCCCCTCTACGACTAGCTTTGGCGAGACCCAGTACTTC; CDR3: CASSPSTTSFGETQYF
J: TRBJ2-5; size: few; V: TRBV6-5; D: TRBD1; DNA: TGTGCCAGCAGAAAGGCAGGGGGCACTGGGACCCAGTACTTC; CDR3: CASRKAGGTGTQYF
J: TRBJ1-1; size: many; V: TRBV29-1; D: TRBD1; DNA: TGCAGCTCCGCCCCATCCGACAGGGTGAACACTGAAGCTTTCTTT; CDR3: CSSAPSDRVNTEAFF
J: TRBJ2-7; size: few; V: TRBV27; D: .; DNA: TGTGCCAGCAGTTTATGGCGGGCCGAGCGGTACGAGCAGTACTTC; CDR3: CASSLWRAERYEQYF
J: TRBJ2-5; size: few; V: TRBV28; D: TRBD1; DNA: TGTGCCAGCAGTACTCCGACAGGGGCGGAGACCCAGTACTTC; CDR3: CASSTPTGAETQYF
J: TRBJ1-2; size: many; V: TRBV25-1; D: TRBD1; DNA: TGTGCCAGCAGTTACAGGGGGCGCGAGTCTGGCTACACCTTC; CDR3: CASSYRGRESGYTF
J: TRBJ2-3; size: .; V: TRBV12-3/TRBV12-4; D: TRBD2; DNA: TGTGCCGGCAGTTTGCTGACTAGCGGAACAGATACGCAGTATTTT; CDR3: CAGSLLTSGTDTQYF
J: TRBJ1-1; size: many; V: TRBV28; D: .; DNA: TGTGCCAGCAGTGGTGTGAGGAACTCCTACACTGAAGCTTTCTTT; CDR3: CASSGVRNSYTEAFF
J: TRBJ1-2; size: .; V: TRBV20-1; D: TRBD1; DNA: TGCAGTGCTCCTGACAGGGGCGATTTGGGGTTCACCTTC; CDR3: CSAPDRGDLGFTF
J: TRBJ2-7; size: few; V: TRBV7-2; D: .; DNA: TGTGCCAGCAGCTTCGCCAACGGCCATAACTACGAGCAGTACTTC; CDR3: CASSFANGHNYEQYF